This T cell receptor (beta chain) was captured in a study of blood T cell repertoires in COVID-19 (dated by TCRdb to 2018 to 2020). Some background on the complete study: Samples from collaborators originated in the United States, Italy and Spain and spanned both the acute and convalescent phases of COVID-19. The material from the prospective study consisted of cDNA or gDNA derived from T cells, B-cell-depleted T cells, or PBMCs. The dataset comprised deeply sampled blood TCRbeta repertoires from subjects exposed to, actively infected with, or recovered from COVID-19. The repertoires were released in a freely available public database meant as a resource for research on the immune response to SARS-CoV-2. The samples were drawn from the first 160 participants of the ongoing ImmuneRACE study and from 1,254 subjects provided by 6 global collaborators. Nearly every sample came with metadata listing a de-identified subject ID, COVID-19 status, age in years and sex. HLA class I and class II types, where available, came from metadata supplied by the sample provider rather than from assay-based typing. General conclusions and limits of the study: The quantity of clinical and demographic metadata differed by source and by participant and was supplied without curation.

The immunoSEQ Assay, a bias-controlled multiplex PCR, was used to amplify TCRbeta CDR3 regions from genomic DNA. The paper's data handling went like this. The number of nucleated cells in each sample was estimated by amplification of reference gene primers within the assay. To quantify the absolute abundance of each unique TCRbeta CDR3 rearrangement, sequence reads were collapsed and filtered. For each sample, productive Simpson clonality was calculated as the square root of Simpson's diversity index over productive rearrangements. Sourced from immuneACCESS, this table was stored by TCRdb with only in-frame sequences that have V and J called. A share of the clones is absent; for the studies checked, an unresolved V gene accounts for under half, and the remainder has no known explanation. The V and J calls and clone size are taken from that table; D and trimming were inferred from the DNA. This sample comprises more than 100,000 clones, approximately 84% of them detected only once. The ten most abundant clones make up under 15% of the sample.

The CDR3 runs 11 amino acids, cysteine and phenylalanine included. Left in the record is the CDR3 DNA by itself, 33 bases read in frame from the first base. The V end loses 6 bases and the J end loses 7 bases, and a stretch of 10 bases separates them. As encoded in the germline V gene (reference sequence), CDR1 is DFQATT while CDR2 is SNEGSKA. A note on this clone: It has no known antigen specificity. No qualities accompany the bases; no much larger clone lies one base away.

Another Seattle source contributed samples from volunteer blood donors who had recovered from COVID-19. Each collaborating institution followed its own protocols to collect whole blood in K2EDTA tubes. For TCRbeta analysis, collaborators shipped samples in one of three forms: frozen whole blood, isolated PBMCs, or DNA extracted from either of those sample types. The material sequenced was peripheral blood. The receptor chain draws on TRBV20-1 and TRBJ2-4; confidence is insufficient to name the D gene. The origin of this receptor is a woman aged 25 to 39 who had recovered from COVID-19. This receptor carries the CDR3 CSAGPPNIQYF. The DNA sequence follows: TGCAGTGCCGGTCCTCCCAACATTCAGTACTTC.